Listed below are T cell receptor beta chains from one sample, sequenced in a study of CD8 T cells in Susac syndrome. TCRdb redid the calling of the immunoSEQ multiplex PCR reads with MiXCR, one entry per CDR3 protein. Among some 110,000 distinct CDR3 sequences listed, about 92% were seen once. Sequencing was done on a sample of CD4+ T cells from PBMCs. The receptors derive from a human donor with multiple sclerosis. Both conserved end residues are part of each CDR3. The order of the fields is J gene, V gene, clone size, CDR3 protein. Clone sizes are given selectively: once, few, many, or a class where the clone is expanded.

J: TRBJ1-2
V: TRBV5-1
size: NA
CDR3: CASSLATGDGYGYTF

J: TRBJ2-5
V: TRBV6-5
size: NA
CDR3: CASSPRDRMPQYF

J: TRBJ2-7
V: TRBV28
size: NA
CDR3: CASSPTTGIKNEQYF

J: TRBJ1-5
V: TRBV30
size: once
CDR3: CAWKPGEGNQPQHF

J: TRBJ1-1
V: TRBV29-1
size: NA
CDR3: CSVVTRSTEAFF

J: TRBJ2-1
V: TRBV6-2/TRBV6-3
size: NA
CDR3: CASSSRTSGSSYNEQFF

J: TRBJ2-2
V: TRBV20-1
size: NA
CDR3: CSAYRGTGELFF

J: TRBJ2-5
V: TRBV11-1
size: NA
CDR3: CASSFAGHQETQYF

J: TRBJ2-1
V: TRBV5-1
size: NA
CDR3: CASSLVGTSEPNEQFF

J: TRBJ1-1
V: TRBV6-1
size: NA
CDR3: CASSGADSVNTEAFF

J: TRBJ1-2
V: TRBV20-1
size: NA
CDR3: CSFPSGLGGYGYTF

J: TRBJ1-5
V: TRBV12-3/TRBV12-4
size: NA
CDR3: CASSSDRGRYQPQHF

J: TRBJ1-1
V: TRBV19
size: NA
CDR3: CASSIDPAQRITEAFF

J: TRBJ2-7
V: TRBV28
size: NA
CDR3: CASSPVRVNGEQYF

J: TRBJ1-1
V: TRBV20-1
size: NA
CDR3: CSASEGYGWGTEAFF

J: TRBJ1-3
V: TRBV28
size: few
CDR3: CASSFENTIYF

J: TRBJ1-3
V: TRBV9
size: NA
CDR3: CASSVDVSGNTIYF

J: TRBJ2-7
V: TRBV5-4
size: NA
CDR3: CASSATGREQYF

J: TRBJ2-3
V: TRBV5-6
size: once
CDR3: CASSPRGSTDTQYF

J: TRBJ1-1
V: TRBV30
size: NA
CDR3: CAWSEVARRDLEAFF

J: TRBJ2-7
V: TRBV6-1
size: NA
CDR3: CASTGTGVGEQYF

J: TRBJ1-2
V: TRBV19
size: NA
CDR3: CASSPTGPNYGYTF

J: TRBJ1-2
V: TRBV7-6
size: NA
CDR3: CASSLDQGITYGYTF

J: TRBJ1-2
V: TRBV7-9
size: NA
CDR3: CASSLGGVKDYGYTF

J: TRBJ1-1
V: TRBV6-5
size: NA
CDR3: CASRIDRGRRAFF

J: TRBJ1-5
V: TRBV7-6
size: NA
CDR3: CASSLGPGANQPQHF

J: TRBJ1-4
V: TRBV7-9
size: NA
CDR3: CASSSSGHRNEKLFF

J: TRBJ1-2
V: TRBV20-1
size: NA
CDR3: CSASPGPPNYGYTF

J: TRBJ2-1
V: TRBV7-2
size: NA
CDR3: CASSLAASGGNEQFF

J: TRBJ1-6
V: TRBV7-2
size: once
CDR3: CASSFLENSPLHF

J: TRBJ1-4
V: TRBV5-1
size: NA
CDR3: CASSRQGTVGEKLFF

J: TRBJ1-1
V: TRBV28
size: NA
CDR3: CASSLARAREAFF

J: TRBJ2-3
V: TRBV5-1
size: NA
CDR3: CASTPLGTDTQYF

J: TRBJ2-3
V: TRBV6-5
size: NA
CDR3: CASSYSYEADTQYF

J: TRBJ1-1
V: TRBV30
size: NA
CDR3: CAWSKVRQGMMEAFF

J: TRBJ2-7
V: TRBV24-1
size: NA
CDR3: CATSDRFPERSSYEQYF

J: TRBJ2-2
V: TRBV7-3
size: NA
CDR3: CASNPLQAGELFF

J: TRBJ1-1
V: TRBV19
size: NA
CDR3: CASSTTPHSIGGDTEAFF

J: TRBJ2-7
V: TRBV28
size: once
CDR3: CASSYLLDRTGSYKQYF

J: TRBJ2-5
V: TRBV10-2
size: NA
CDR3: CASRGQGLRETQYF

J: TRBJ1-2
V: TRBV3-1
size: NA
CDR3: CASSHRTAGYTF

J: TRBJ2-7
V: TRBV25-1
size: NA
CDR3: CASSVAGIYEQYF

J: TRBJ1-2
V: TRBV29-1
size: NA
CDR3: CSVLQYGYTF

J: TRBJ1-2
V: TRBV12-5
size: NA
CDR3: CASGQGTAYGYTF

J: TRBJ2-5
V: TRBV12-3/TRBV12-4
size: few
CDR3: CASSPGTYQETQYF

J: TRBJ2-5
V: TRBV6-6
size: NA
CDR3: CASTPSRGETQYF

J: TRBJ2-7
V: TRBV5-1
size: NA
CDR3: CASSLASGRYEQYF

J: TRBJ2-7
V: TRBV4-1
size: few
CDR3: CASRSRRTGVDEQYF

J: TRBJ1-1
V: TRBV29-1
size: NA
CDR3: CSVGDRATEAFF

J: TRBJ2-7
V: TRBV6-6
size: NA
CDR3: CASSYGTGIEQYF

J: TRBJ2-2
V: TRBV19
size: NA
CDR3: CASSIGAGWAGELFF

J: TRBJ1-4
V: TRBV12-3/TRBV12-4
size: NA
CDR3: CASAGARNEKLFF

J: TRBJ1-1
V: TRBV19
size: NA
CDR3: CASSSFADRNTEAFF

J: TRBJ2-3
V: TRBV4-2
size: NA
CDR3: CASSQEDRVGTDTQYF

J: TRBJ2-7
V: TRBV20-1
size: NA
CDR3: CSARMGDEQYF

J: TRBJ1-1
V: TRBV6-2/TRBV6-3
size: few
CDR3: CASSTSGQGNTEAFF

J: TRBJ1-4
V: TRBV6-5
size: NA
CDR3: CASFPISGGVGKLFF